A single sample gave rise to the 8 T cell receptor beta chains below, sequenced in a study of shared clonotypes between healthy human individuals. Assay: immunoSEQ multiplex PCR; the TCRdb copy retains only in-frame clones and omits some. The table includes approximately 1.5 million clones, around 98% detected once. The sequenced material came from naive CD4+ T cells sorted from blood. Subset in this sample: CD45RA+ positively selected. Receptors originate from a young man in good health.

The chain recombines TRBV27 with TRBJ2-5; tentatively, D is TRBD2 (5 bases). CDR1 and CDR2 (germline): MNHEY, SMNVEV (reference sequence). V shed 6 bases and J shed 7 bases, with 27 bases lying between them. CDR3 length: 17 residues. In DNA, the CDR3 is TGTGCCAGCAGCCCGATCGCCCCTGGGAGAAAAGTTTCGACCCAGTACTTC. Translation: CASSPIAPGRKVSTQYF.

The genes are TRBV10-2 and TRBJ2-7; D is ambiguous. The CDR3 runs to 14 residues. The germline V gene encodes CDR1 WSHSY and CDR2 SAAADI. V dropped 4 bases and J dropped 0 bases, with 10 bases sitting between them. The CDR3 region is CASSGPKTSYEQYF. The DNA of the CDR3 is TGCGCCAGCAGTGGTCCGAAAACCTCCTACGAGCAGTACTTC.

This chain connects TRBV28 to TRBJ1-2; D is possibly TRBD1 (6 bases). Trimming stripped 7 bases from V and 0 bases from J, with 9 bases between. The CDR3 consists of 13 residues. The germline V gene encodes CDR1 MDHEN and CDR2 SYDVKM. CDR3 residues: CASKTGSNYGYTF. CDR3 bases: TGTGCCAGCAAAACAGGGTCTAACTATGGCTACACCTTC.

The chain uses TRBV7-8 and TRBJ2-3; D may be TRBD1 (5 bases). The germline CDR1 and CDR2 sequences are SGHVS and FQNEAQ. CDR3 length equals 14 residues. The germline V and J ends were trimmed by 9 bases and 4 bases, with 17 bases remaining between them. CDR3 nucleotide sequence: TGTGCCAGTGCTAACGACAGAGTAGCAGATACGCAGTATTTT. It encodes CASANDRVADTQYF.

This clone showed up just once. This rearrangement joins TRBV11-1 to TRBJ2-2; D is perhaps TRBD1 (5 bases). Germline assignment: CDR1 SGHAT and CDR2 FQDESV (reference sequence). The V and J ends lost 5 bases and 1 base respectively, with 8 bases between them. The CDR3 consists of 14 residues. The CDR3 DNA reads as TGTGCCAGCAGCCCCGACAGGAACACCGGGGAGCTGTTTTTT. Protein: CASSPDRNTGELFF. Full variable domain (outside the CDR3, taken from reference TRBV11-1 and TRBJ2-2): EAEVAQSPRYKITEKSQAVAFWCDPISGHATLYWYRQILGQGPELLVQFQDESVVDDSQLPKDRFSAERLKGVDSTLKIQPAELGDSAMYLCASSPDRNTGELFFGEGSRLTVL.

CDR3 protein: CASSFRGSAQYF. The CDR3 DNA sequence: TGTGCCAGCAGTTTCAGAGGGAGCGCGCAGTATTTT. The chain couples TRBV27 to TRBJ2-3, with a tentative D call TRBD2 (5 bases). There are 12 residues in the CDR3. V lost 3 bases and J 10 bases, leaving 11 bases between the germline ends. Germline V lookup: CDR1 MNHEY, CDR2 SMNVEV (reference sequence).

The rearrangement links TRBV28 to TRBJ1-5; 8 bases are a match to TRBD1. After removal of 5 bases from V and 0 bases from J, the junction contained 6 bases not matched to a gene. This CDR3 comprises 16 residues. Germline values: CDR1 MDHEN, CDR2 SYDVKM. The CDR3 loop reads CASSNQGAGSNQPQHF. In nucleotides, the CDR3 is TGTGCCAGCAGTAATCAGGGGGCGGGTAGCAATCAGCCCCAGCATTTT.

This clone was picked up one time. CDR3 region: CASSVTGSGELFF. CDR3 DNA sequence: TGTGCCAGCAGCGTAACAGGGTCCGGGGAGCTGTTTTTT. The chain is built from TRBV7-8 and TRBJ2-2; maybe TRBD1 (6 bases). V was pared by 5 bases and J by 6 bases, with 10 bases between. The V gene's germline CDR1 is SGHVS and CDR2 FQNEAQ. CDR3 size: 13 residues.